The TCR beta chain under discussion was sequenced for a study of shared clonotypes between healthy human individuals. Study details: Each donor contributed plates that comprised three CD4 naive, three CD4 memory, two CD8 naive and one CD8 memory. Overall study results and limits: Naive subsets typically showed greater estimated richness than memory subsets.

CD8 cells regarded as naive lacked CD45RO, were positively chosen for CCR7, and omitted terminally differentiated effector memory CD45RA+ cells. Adult Caucasians living in Nashville, Tennessee made up all of the donors. Original analysis: Filtering of immunoSEQ junctional sequences could not match full-length read filtering. Method: immunoSEQ multiplex PCR; TCRdb's copy keeps in-frame clones and lacks some. From that table come the V and J calls and clone size; the DNA was used to work out D and trimming. The table lists about 2.1 million clones, 85% to 95% of them singletons. With respect to this clone: Its target is not known.

The receptor's source is a man between 18 and 35 years old in good health. Some clones in this sample may be carry-over from other donors' samples. The sample consisted of naive CD8+ T cells from PBMCs.

CDR3 sequence (DNA): TGTGCCAGCAGTTTCAGTCGGCTAGGTCCAGGCACTGAAGCTTTCTTT. This encodes CASSFSRLGPGTEAFF. This chain joins TRBV27 and TRBJ1-1; D not resolved. Germline CDR1 MNHEY, CDR2 SMNVEV (reference sequence). CDR3 length equals 16 residues. V dropped 3 bases and J dropped 4 bases, with 18 bases sitting between them.